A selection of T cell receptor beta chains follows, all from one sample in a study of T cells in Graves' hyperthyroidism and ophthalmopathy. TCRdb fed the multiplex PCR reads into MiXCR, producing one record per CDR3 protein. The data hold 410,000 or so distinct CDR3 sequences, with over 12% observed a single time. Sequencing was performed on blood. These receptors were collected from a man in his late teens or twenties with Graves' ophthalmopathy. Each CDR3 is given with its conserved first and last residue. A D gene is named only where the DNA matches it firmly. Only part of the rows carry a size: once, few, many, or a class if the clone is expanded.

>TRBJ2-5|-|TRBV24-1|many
CATSEGRYQETQYF
TGTGCCACCAGTGAAGGACGGTACCAAGAGACCCAGTACTTC
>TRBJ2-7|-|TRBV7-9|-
CASIQVGGYEQYF
TGTGCCAGCATCCAAGTGGGCGGGTACGAGCAGTACTTC
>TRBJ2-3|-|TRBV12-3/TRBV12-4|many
CASRAITDTQYF
TGTGCCAGCAGAGCTATCACAGATACGCAGTATTTT
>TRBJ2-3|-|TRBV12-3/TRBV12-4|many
CASTKLQERADTQYF
TGTGCCAGCACCAAATTACAGGAGAGGGCAGATACGCAGTATTTT
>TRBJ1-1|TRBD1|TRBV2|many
CASTGTGGNTEAFF
TGTGCCAGCACCGGGACAGGGGGGAACACTGAAGCTTTCTTT
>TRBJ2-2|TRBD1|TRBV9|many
CASSGRGTGELFF
TGTGCCAGCAGCGGCAGGGGGACCGGGGAGCTGTTTTTT
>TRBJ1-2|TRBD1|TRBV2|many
CASSDWQGDYGYTF
TGTGCCAGCAGTGATTGGCAGGGGGACTATGGCTACACCTTC
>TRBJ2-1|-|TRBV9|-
CASSVGLYEQFF
TGTGCCAGCAGCGTGGGGCTTTATGAGCAGTTCTTC
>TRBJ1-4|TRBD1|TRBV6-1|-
CASSELGGTGEKLFF
TGTGCCAGCAGTGAATTAGGGGGCACGGGTGAAAAACTGTTTTTT
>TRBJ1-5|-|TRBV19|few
CASSTEGVPNQPQHF
TGTGCCAGTAGTACGGAGGGGGTCCCTAATCAGCCCCAGCATTTT
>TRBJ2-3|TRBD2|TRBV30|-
CAWSLGLAGDADTQYF
TGTGCCTGGAGTTTGGGACTAGCGGGAGACGCAGATACGCAGTATTTT
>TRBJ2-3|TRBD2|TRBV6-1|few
CASSEYFLGGGAGGPGTDTQYF
TGTGCCAGCAGTGAATACTTTCTCGGCGGGGGTGCGGGGGGGCCAGGCACAGATACGCAGTATTTT
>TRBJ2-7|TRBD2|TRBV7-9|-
CASNQREDNYEQYF
TGTGCCAGCAATCAGCGGGAGGATAACTACGAGCAGTACTTC
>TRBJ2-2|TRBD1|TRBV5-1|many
CASSLAQGQGRTNTGELFF
TGCGCCAGCAGCTTGGCCCAGGGACAGGGTAGGACGAACACCGGGGAGCTGTTTTTT
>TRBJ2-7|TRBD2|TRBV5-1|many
CASSLKRGVQEQYF
TGCGCCAGCAGCTTGAAGCGGGGGGTCCAGGAGCAGTACTTC
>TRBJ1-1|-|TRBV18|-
CAGSQTDGGTEAFF
TGTGCCGGCTCACAGACAGACGGGGGCACTGAAGCTTTCTTT
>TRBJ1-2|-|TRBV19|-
CASTTGSVYGYTF
TGTGCCAGTACCACAGGGAGCGTCTATGGCTACACCTTC
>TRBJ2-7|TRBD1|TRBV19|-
CASSTDRGGNEQYF
TGTGCCAGTAGTACCGACAGGGGAGGAAACGAGCAGTACTTC
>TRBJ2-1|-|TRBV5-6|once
CASSFGLAGFNEQFF
TGTGCCAGCAGCTTCGGTCTAGCCGGCTTCAATGAGCAGTTCTTC
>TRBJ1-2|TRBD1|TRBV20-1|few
CSARGPGGQGTSNYGYTF
TGCAGTGCTAGAGGTCCGGGGGGACAGGGTACCTCTAACTATGGCTACACCTTC
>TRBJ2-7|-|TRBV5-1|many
CASSARGLNEQYF
TGCGCCAGCAGCGCGAGAGGGCTGAACGAGCAGTACTTC
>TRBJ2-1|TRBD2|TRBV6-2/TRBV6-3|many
CASSSAPGTSGNEQFF
TGTGCCAGCAGTTCTGCCCCCGGGACTAGCGGAAATGAGCAGTTCTTC
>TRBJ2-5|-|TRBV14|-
CASRLSDQETQYF
TGTGCCAGCAGGCTCTCAGACCAAGAGACCCAGTACTTC
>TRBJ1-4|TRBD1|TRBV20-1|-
CSARTGGEKLFF
TGCAGTGCCAGGACAGGGGGGGAAAAACTGTTTTTT
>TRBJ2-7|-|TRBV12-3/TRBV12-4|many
CASSFWGGGTYEQYF
TGTGCCAGCAGTTTTTGGGGGGGCGGGACCTACGAGCAGTACTTC
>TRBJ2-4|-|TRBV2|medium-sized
CASSETALRDAKNIQYF
TGTGCCAGCAGTGAAACCGCCCTAAGGGATGCCAAAAACATTCAGTACTTC
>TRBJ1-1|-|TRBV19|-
CASRPGPMNTEAFF
TGTGCCAGTAGACCGGGACCGATGAACACTGAAGCTTTCTTT
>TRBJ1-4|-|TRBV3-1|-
CASSLTAEGPEKLFF
TGTGCCAGCAGCCTCACCGCGGAGGGCCCTGAAAAACTGTTTTTT
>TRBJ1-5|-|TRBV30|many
CAWSVPGHYQPQHF
TGTGCCTGGAGTGTACCGGGCCACTATCAGCCCCAGCATTTT
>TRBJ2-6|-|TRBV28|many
CASSSYRTGANVLTF
TGTGCCAGCAGTTCCTACAGGACTGGGGCCAACGTCCTGACTTTC
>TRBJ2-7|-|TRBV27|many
CASSFTGDFYEQYF
TGTGCCAGCAGTTTCACAGGGGACTTCTACGAGCAGTACTTC
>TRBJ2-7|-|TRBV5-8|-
CASSFRQENYEQYF
TGTGCCAGCAGCTTTCGACAGGAGAACTACGAGCAGTACTTC
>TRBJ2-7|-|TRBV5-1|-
CASSLVISYEQYF
TGCGCCAGCAGCTTGGTGATATCCTACGAGCAGTACTTC
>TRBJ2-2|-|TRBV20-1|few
CSARAGGINTGELFF
TGCAGTGCTAGGGCCGGGGGTATAAACACCGGGGAGCTGTTTTTT
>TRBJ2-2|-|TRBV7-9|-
CASSVGDPRDTGELFF
TGTGCCAGCAGCGTCGGGGACCCTAGGGACACCGGGGAGCTGTTTTTT
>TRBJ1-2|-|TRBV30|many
CAWSPRWTAPRNYGYTF
TGTGCCTGGAGTCCCCGCTGGACAGCCCCGCGCAACTATGGCTACACCTTC
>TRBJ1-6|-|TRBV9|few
CASSVVGGYNSPLHF
TGTGCCAGCAGCGTAGTTGGGGGCTATAATTCACCCCTCCACTTT
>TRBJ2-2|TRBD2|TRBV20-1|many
CSARVGGVTGELFF
TGCAGTGCTAGAGTGGGAGGGGTCACCGGGGAGCTGTTTTTT
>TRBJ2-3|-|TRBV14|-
CASSGPGADTQYF
TGTGCCAGCAGTGGGCCGGGTGCAGATACGCAGTATTTT
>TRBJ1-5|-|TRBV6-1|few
CASSVTGGPNQPQHF
TGTGCCAGCAGTGTAACAGGCGGCCCTAATCAGCCCCAGCATTTT
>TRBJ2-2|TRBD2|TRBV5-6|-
CASEGLAVAGTGELFF
TGTGCCAGCGAGGGACTAGCTGTCGCTGGGACCGGGGAGCTGTTTTTT
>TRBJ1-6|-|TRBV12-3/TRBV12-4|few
CASSFLGRSGNSPLHF
TGTGCCAGCAGTTTTTTGGGCAGGAGCGGGAATTCACCCCTCCACTTT